This TCR beta chain comes out of a study of blood T cells in healthy people across ages. Whole-study results and caveats: Higher diversity and more naive CD4+ cells were features of long-lived donors, compared to aged donors. The study could not conclusively compare naive and antigen-experienced cells, given its unsorted PBMCs.

This CDR3 is built from 14 residues. Germline trimming cut 2 bases from V and 5 bases from J; bases unmatched to any gene: 5. Germline V gives CDR1 MNHNY, CDR2 SVGAGI (reference sequence). The second PCR ran roughly 7 to 11 cycles with a sample-barcoded 5' primer and J-beta primers. Using its own MiXCR run on the 5' RACE reads, TCRdb lists one record per CDR3 protein. In the table there are almost 1 million distinct CDR3 sequences, roughly 51% of which are singletons. There are a few counts of this clonotype. Its antigen is not known. The sequence was obtained from a woman aged 55-75 years in good health. Source material: blood. This rearrangement joins TRBV6-6 to TRBJ2-5; TRBD1 matches 7 bases. The CDR3 loop is CASSYEGARETQYF. In nucleotides, the CDR3 is TGTGCCAGCAGTTACGAGGGGGCGCGGGAGACCCAGTACTTC.